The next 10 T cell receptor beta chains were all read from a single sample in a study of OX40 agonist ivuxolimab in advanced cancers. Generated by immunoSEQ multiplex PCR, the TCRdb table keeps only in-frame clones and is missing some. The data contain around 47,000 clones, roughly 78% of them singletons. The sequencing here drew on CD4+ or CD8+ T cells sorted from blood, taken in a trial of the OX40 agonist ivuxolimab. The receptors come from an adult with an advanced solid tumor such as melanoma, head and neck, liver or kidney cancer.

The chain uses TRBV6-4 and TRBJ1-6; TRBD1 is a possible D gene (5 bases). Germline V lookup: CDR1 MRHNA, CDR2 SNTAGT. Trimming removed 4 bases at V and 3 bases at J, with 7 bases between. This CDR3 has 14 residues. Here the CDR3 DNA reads TGTGCCAGCAGTGTCGACAGCTATAATTCACCCCTCCACTTT. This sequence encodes CASSVDSYNSPLHF.

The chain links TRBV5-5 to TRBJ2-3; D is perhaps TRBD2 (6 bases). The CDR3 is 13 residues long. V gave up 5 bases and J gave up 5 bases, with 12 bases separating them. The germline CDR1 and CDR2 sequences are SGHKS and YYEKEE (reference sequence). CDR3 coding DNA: TGTGCCAGCAGTAGGGACTTTCAAGATACGCAGTATTTT. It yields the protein CASSRDFQDTQYF.

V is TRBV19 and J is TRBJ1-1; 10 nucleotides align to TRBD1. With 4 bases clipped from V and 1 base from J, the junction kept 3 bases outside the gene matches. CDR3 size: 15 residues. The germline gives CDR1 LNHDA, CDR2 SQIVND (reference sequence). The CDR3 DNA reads TGTGCCAGTAGTACCCGGACAGGGGGGAACACTGAAGCTTTCTTT. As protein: CASSTRTGGNTEAFF.

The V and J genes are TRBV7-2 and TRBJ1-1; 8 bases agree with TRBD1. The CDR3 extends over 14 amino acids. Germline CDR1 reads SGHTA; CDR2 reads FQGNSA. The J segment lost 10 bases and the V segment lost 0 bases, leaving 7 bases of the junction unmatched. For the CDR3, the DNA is TGTGCCAGCAGCTTAGCAGGACAGGGTAAAGGAGCTTTCTTT. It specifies CASSLAGQGKGAFF.

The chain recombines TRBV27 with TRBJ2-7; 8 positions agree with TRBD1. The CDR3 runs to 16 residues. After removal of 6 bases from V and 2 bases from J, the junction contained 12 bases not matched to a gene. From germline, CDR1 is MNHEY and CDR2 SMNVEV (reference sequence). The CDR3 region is CASRTSRTGQTYEQYF. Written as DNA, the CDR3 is TGTGCCAGCAGGACCTCACGGACAGGGCAGACCTACGAGCAGTACTTC.

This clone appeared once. In DNA, the CDR3 is TGTGCCAGCAGAGCTTGGGGGCGGGACACAGATACGCAGTATTTT. Translated, it gives CASRAWGRDTDTQYF. The rearrangement links TRBV5-6 to TRBJ2-3; either TRBD1 or TRBD2 may fit D (6 bases each). The CDR3 extends over 15 amino acids. Germline V gene sequence: CDR1 SGHDT, CDR2 YYEEEE. Trimming left V 5 bases short and J 2 bases short, with 15 bases between.

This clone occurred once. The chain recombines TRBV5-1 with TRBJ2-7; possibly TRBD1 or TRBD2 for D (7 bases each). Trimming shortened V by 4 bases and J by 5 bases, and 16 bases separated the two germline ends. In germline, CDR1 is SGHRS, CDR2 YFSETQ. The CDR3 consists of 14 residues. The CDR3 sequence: CASSRTGEGDEQYF. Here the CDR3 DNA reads TGCGCCAGCAGCCGCACAGGGGAGGGCGACGAGCAGTACTTC.

In DNA, the CDR3 is TGTGCTAGTGGCCCGGCCCTAGGCGCTGAAGCTTTCTTT. Protein product: CASGPALGAEAFF. V is TRBV12-5 and J is TRBJ1-1; no definite D call. Germline V gene lookup returns CDR1 LGHNT and CDR2 FRNRAP. This CDR3 spans 13 amino acids. Trimming pared 6 bases from V and 6 bases from J, leaving 14 bases between.

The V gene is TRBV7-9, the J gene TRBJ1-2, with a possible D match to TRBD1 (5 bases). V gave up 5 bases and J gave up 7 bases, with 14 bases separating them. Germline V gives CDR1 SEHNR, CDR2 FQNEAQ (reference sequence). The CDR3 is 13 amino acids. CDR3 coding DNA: TGTGCCAGCAGCAACCGGGGCATGAGTGGCTACACCTTC. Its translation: CASSNRGMSGYTF.

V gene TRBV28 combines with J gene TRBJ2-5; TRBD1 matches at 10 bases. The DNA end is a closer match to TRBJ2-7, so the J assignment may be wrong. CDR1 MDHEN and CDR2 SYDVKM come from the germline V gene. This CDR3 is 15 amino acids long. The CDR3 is CASSRVEDRGYEQYF. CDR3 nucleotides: TGTGCCAGCAGTAGGGTTGAGGACAGGGGGTACGAGCAGTACTTC.